One sample yielded the 27 T cell receptor beta chains listed below, sequenced in a study of cytomegalovirus exposure and HLA in healthy donors. The PCR ran on 60 Vbeta and 13 Jbeta primers. The assay was immunoSEQ multiplex PCR, and TCRdb's table has in-frame clones only and misses some. This table holds some 180,000 clones, roughly 80% found once. Sequenced input: PBMCs. Receptors originate from a man aged 35 to 55 in good health and CMV-seropositive.

This chain connects TRBV4-3 to TRBJ2-7, with 8 nucleotides matching TRBD1. Losses at the gene ends were 4 bases for V and 5 bases for J; bases not matched to a gene: 7. The CDR3 has 14 residues. CDR1 LGHNA and CDR2 YSLEER come from the germline V gene. The CDR3 sequence is CASSPGQGWDEQYF. The DNA for the CDR3 is TGCGCCAGCAGCCCAGGACAGGGATGGGACGAGCAGTACTTC.

This clone came up a few times. This rearrangement joins TRBV28 to TRBJ1-4; D may be TRBD1 (5 bases). Deletions cut 3 bases from V and 15 bases from J, with 17 bases between. This CDR3 has 13 residues. The germline V gene encodes CDR1 MDHEN and CDR2 SYDVKM. DNA for the CDR3: TGTGCCAGCAGTTTTGGAGGGAGGCAAGGGGTGTTTTTT. It yields the protein CASSFGGRQGVFF.

The chain has TRBV6-5 and TRBJ1-6, with D perhaps TRBD1 (6 bases). Trimming stripped 5 bases from V and 9 bases from J, with 14 bases between. CDR1 is MNHEY and CDR2 is SVGAGI in the germline V gene. This CDR3 is 14 amino acids long. The CDR3 DNA reads as TGTGCCAGCAGTCCCGGGACACCTATTTCACCCCTCCACTTT. Translation gives CASSPGTPISPLHF.

The rearrangement joins TRBV13 to TRBJ2-5; 10 bases fit TRBD2. Germline V gene sequence: CDR1 PRHDT, CDR2 FYEKMQ (reference sequence). The CDR3 extends over 14 amino acids. V gave up 4 bases and J gave up 4 bases; unmatched junction bases: 3. Written as DNA, the CDR3 is TGTGCCAGCAGCTCCCGGACTAGCGGAGAGACCCAGTACTTC. Protein product: CASSSRTSGETQYF.

This chain connects TRBV19 to TRBJ1-5; TRBD1 is a possible D gene (5 bases). The V end was cut by 5 bases, the J end by 7 bases, with 18 bases between. The V gene's germline CDR1 is LNHDA and CDR2 SQIVND (reference sequence). The length of the CDR3 is 15 residues. CDR3 in amino acids: CASSPQGNSVQPQHF. The CDR3 region has the DNA TGTGCCAGTAGTCCTCAGGGAAATTCGGTGCAGCCCCAGCATTTT.

The V and J genes are TRBV18 and TRBJ2-4; 9 bases agree with TRBD1. V dropped 0 bases and J dropped 3; count of bases not matched to a gene: 12. This CDR3 has 19 amino acids. CDR1 and CDR2 (germline): KGHSH, LQKENI. As DNA, the CDR3 is TGTGCCAGCTCACCACCGGGGGGGACAGGGTTCTTCGGCAAAAACATTCAGTACTTC. This translates into CASSPPGGTGFFGKNIQYF.

V is TRBV30 and J is TRBJ2-5; TRBD2 might be the D (6 bases). The V gene lost 0 bases and the J gene lost 5 bases, with 13 bases spanning the gap. CDR3 length equals 14 residues. Germline V gives CDR1 GTSNPN, CDR2 SVGIG (reference sequence). This CDR3 reads CAWSVGTSTETQYF. In DNA form, the CDR3 reads TGTGCCTGGAGTGTTGGAACTAGCACGGAGACCCAGTACTTC.

This chain joins TRBV18 and TRBJ1-1; 7 bases are shared with TRBD1. CDR1 and CDR2 from the germline V gene are KGHSH and LQKENI. V was clipped by 1 base and J by 1 base; unmatched bases: 3. This CDR3 has 15 amino acids. This CDR3 reads CASSPQEGANTEAFF. Here the CDR3 DNA reads TGTGCCAGCTCACCACAGGAGGGGGCGAACACTGAAGCTTTCTTT.

A few counts support this clone. The chain employs TRBV6-1 and TRBJ1-2, with 8 bases identical to TRBD1. V dropped 0 bases and J dropped 5; count of bases not matched to a gene: 8. The CDR3 totals 16 residues. The germline CDR1 and CDR2 sequences are MNHNS and SASEGT. This CDR3 reads CASSEAAGGVSYGYTF. The CDR3 DNA reads as TGTGCCAGCAGTGAAGCCGCAGGGGGCGTAAGTTATGGCTACACCTTC.

This clone was counted a single time. This CDR3 is CASSPSGVNSNQPQHF. CDR3 DNA: TGTGCCAGCAGTCCGAGCGGTGTAAATAGCAATCAGCCCCAGCATTTT. The chain recombines TRBV28 with TRBJ1-5; D is uncertain. Germline V gene sequence: CDR1 MDHEN, CDR2 SYDVKM. The CDR3 extends over 16 amino acids. Deletions cut 5 bases from V and 0 bases from J, with 14 bases between. Filled out from reference TRBV28 and TRBJ1-5, the complete variable domain reads DVKVTQSSRYLVKRTGEKVFLECVQDMDHENMFWYRQDPGLGLRLIYFSYDVKMKEKGDIPEGYSVSREKKERFSLILESASTNQTSMYLCASSPSGVNSNQPQHFGDGTRLSIL.

The chain links TRBV7-2 to TRBJ2-7; 8 bases are a match to TRBD2. V was pared by 1 base and J by 7 bases, with 9 bases of the junction left unmatched. The CDR3 is 15 amino acids. Per the germline V gene, CDR1 is SGHTA and CDR2 is FQGNSA. The CDR3 is CASSLGRGGRREQYF. CDR3 sequence (DNA): TGTGCCAGCAGCTTAGGGCGCGGCGGGAGGCGGGAGCAGTACTTC. The whole variable domain, remainder taken from reference TRBV7-2 and TRBJ2-7, is GAGVSQSPSNKVTEKGKDVELRCDPISGHTALYWYRQSLGQGLEFLIYFQGNSAPDKSGLPSDRFSAERTGGSVSTLTIQRTQQEDSAVYLCASSLGRGGRREQYFGPGTRLTVT.

The chain uses TRBV5-4 and TRBJ2-7, with TRBD2 matching over 7 bases. Germline CDR1 is SGHNT and CDR2 is YYREEE (reference sequence). This CDR3 region has 15 residues. The V segment lost 1 base and the J segment 3 bases; nucleotides outside the gene matches: 7. In nucleotides, the CDR3 is TGTGCCAGCAGCTTGTATGGGACTACCCTCTACGAGCAGTACTTC. This gives the protein CASSLYGTTLYEQYF.

This clone is a singleton in its sample. V gene TRBV6-6 combines with J gene TRBJ2-6; a possible D gene is TRBD2 (6 bases). This CDR3 is 15 amino acids long. Trimming left V 2 bases short and J 1 base short, with 6 bases between. From germline, CDR1 is MNHNY and CDR2 SVGAGI (reference sequence). Here the CDR3 DNA reads TGTGCCAGCAGTTACGGGGGGTCTGGGGCCAACGTCCTGACTTTC. Translating gives CASSYGGSGANVLTF.

The gene calls are TRBV6-4 and TRBJ2-2, with 11 bases matching TRBD2. This CDR3 spans 16 amino acids. Germline V gene sequence: CDR1 MRHNA, CDR2 SNTAGT. V was clipped by 6 bases and J by 1 base; unmatched bases: 4. CDR3 DNA sequence: TGTGCCAGCAGCCCGGGACTAGCGGTGAACACCGGGGAGCTGTTTTTT. Translated: CASSPGLAVNTGELFF.

The chain is built from TRBV9 and TRBJ2-3, with 13 bases fitting TRBD2. The CDR3 totals 19 residues. The V gene end was trimmed by 4 bases and the J gene end by 5 bases; junction bases not matched to a gene: 16. Germline V gives CDR1 SGDLS, CDR2 YYNGEE. CDR3 residues: CASSSPSPLAGGPEDTQYF. CDR3 bases: TGTGCCAGCAGCTCCCCTTCACCACTAGCGGGGGGGCCGGAAGATACGCAGTATTTT.

This chain joins TRBV28 and TRBJ1-6; the D is unclear. This CDR3 has 12 residues. Per germline, CDR1 MDHEN and CDR2 SYDVKM. The V end was cut by 8 bases, the J end by 7 bases, with 9 bases between. CDR3 region: CASLGGNSPLHF. The CDR3 DNA sequence: TGTGCCAGCTTGGGAGGGAATTCACCCCTCCACTTT. The variable domain in full, with the rest retrieved from reference TRBV28 and TRBJ1-6, is DVKVTQSSRYLVKRTGEKVFLECVQDMDHENMFWYRQDPGLGLRLIYFSYDVKMKEKGDIPEGYSVSREKKERFSLILESASTNQTSMYLCASLGGNSPLHFGNGTRLTVT.

This chain links TRBV7-8 with TRBJ2-1; 9 bases are a match to TRBD2. The CDR3 loop spans 19 amino acids. Germline loops: CDR1 SGHVS, CDR2 FQNEAQ. With 5 bases clipped from V and 0 bases from J, the junction kept 14 bases outside the gene matches. The CDR3 nucleotides are TGTGCCAGCAGCCGGACTGGCGGGGGGGCGGCGAGCTCCTACAATGAGCAGTTCTTC. Its protein product is CASSRTGGGAASSYNEQFF.

This chain links TRBV6-5 with TRBJ2-5; 7 nucleotides agree with TRBD1. V dropped 6 bases and J dropped 5; count of bases not matched to a gene: 9. This CDR3 has 14 residues. CDR1 and CDR2 (germline): MNHEY, SVGAGI. CDR3 in DNA: TGTGCCAGCAGATCAGACAGGGCCCGGGAGACCCAGTACTTC. It is translated as CASRSDRARETQYF.

V usage is TRBV18 and J usage is TRBJ2-1; 7 bases match TRBD1. CDR1 is KGHSH and CDR2 is LQKENI in the germline V gene. V dropped 3 bases and J dropped 2; count of bases not matched to a gene: 4. The CDR3 loop spans 15 amino acids. CDR3: CASSPRQGAYNEQFF. The CDR3, as DNA: TGTGCCAGCTCACCTCGGCAGGGGGCCTACAATGAGCAGTTCTTC. Using reference TRBV18 and TRBJ2-1 for the parts outside the CDR3, the full variable domain is NAGVMQNPRHLVRRRGQEARLRCSPMKGHSHVYWYRQLPEEGLKFMVYLQKENIIDESGMPKERFSAEFPKEGPSILRIQQVVRGDSAAYFCASSPRQGAYNEQFFGPGTRLTVL.

The J gene is TRBJ2-5, the V gene TRBV4-1; 8 bases fit TRBD1. Trimming at V came to 4 bases and at J to 4 bases, leaving 8 bases not matched to a gene. The CDR3 loop spans 15 amino acids. Per the germline V gene, CDR1 is MGHRA and CDR2 is YSYEKL. CDR3 sequence reads: CASSPPGGAGETQYF. The DNA for the CDR3 is TGCGCCAGCAGCCCTCCAGGGGGCGCAGGAGAGACCCAGTACTTC.

This clone appeared a single time. V gene TRBV19 combines with J gene TRBJ1-5; D perhaps matches TRBD1 (6 bases). Germline assignment: CDR1 LNHDA and CDR2 SQIVND (reference sequence). This CDR3 contains 16 residues. V was trimmed by 3 bases and J by 2 bases, leaving 14 bases between them. The CDR3 nucleotides read TGTGCCAGTAGTATCGCAGGGGCGGGGGGCAATCAGCCCCAGCATTTT. As protein: CASSIAGAGGNQPQHF.

This chain uses TRBV11-3 with TRBJ2-5; 7 bases fit TRBD2. J was trimmed by 5 bases and V by 5 bases; bases with no gene match: 5. CDR3 length equals 13 residues. Germline-derived CDR1 and CDR2 are SGHNT and YENEEA. The CDR3 DNA sequence: TGTGCCAGCAGCCGTCGGGAGGAGGAGACCCAGTACTTC. This encodes CASSRREEETQYF.

CDR3 loop: CSVEGANTIYF. The CDR3 DNA is TGCAGCGTTGAAGGGGCTAACACCATATATTTT. The chain uses TRBV29-1 and TRBJ1-3; no firm D call. CDR1 is SQVTM, CDR2 ANQGSEA, per germline. Trimming left V 1 base short and J 7 bases short, with 5 bases between. The CDR3 extends over 11 amino acids.

The gene calls are TRBV5-6 and TRBJ1-3; no clear D. The CDR3 consists of 15 residues. Trimming took off 2 bases at V and 3 bases at J, with 12 bases between the two ends. Germline CDR1 is SGHDT and CDR2 is YYEEEE. The CDR3 loop reads CASSFNRVHGNTIYF. In DNA, the CDR3 is TGTGCCAGCAGCTTCAACAGAGTGCATGGAAACACCATATATTTT. The variable domain in full, with the rest retrieved from reference TRBV5-6 and TRBJ1-3, is DAGVTQSPTHLIKTRGQQVTLRCSPKSGHDTVSWYQQALGQGPQFIFQYYEEEERQRGNFPDRFSGHQFPNYSSELNVNALLLGDSALYLCASSFNRVHGNTIYFGEGSWLTVV.

The chain combines TRBV7-8 with TRBJ1-5; D ambiguous. Trimming shortened V by 1 base and J by 4 bases, and 11 bases separated the two germline ends. Per the germline V gene, CDR1 is SGHVS and CDR2 is FQNEAQ. This CDR3 is 15 amino acids long. For the CDR3, the DNA is TGTGCCAGCAGCTTAGGGGGTCGCGGGAATCAGCCCCAGCATTTT. This gives the protein CASSLGGRGNQPQHF.

The J gene is TRBJ1-6, the V gene TRBV19; D unclear. Germline V CDR1 and CDR2: LNHDA, SQIVND (reference sequence). V dropped 3 bases and J dropped 10 bases, with 10 bases sitting between them. The CDR3 extends over 13 amino acids. The CDR3 sequence is CASSIEGFSPLHF. The CDR3 coding sequence is TGTGCCAGTAGTATTGAGGGCTTCTCACCCCTCCACTTT. Drawing the rest from reference TRBV19 and TRBJ1-6, the complete variable domain is DGGITQSPKYLFRKEGQNVTLSCEQNLNHDAMYWYRQDPGQGLRLIYYSQIVNDFQKGDIAEGYSVSREKKESFPLTVTSAQKNPTAFYLCASSIEGFSPLHFGNGTRLTVT.

The chain carries TRBV5-4 and TRBJ1-3, with a possible D match to TRBD1 (6 bases). The ends were cut back, 4 bases at V and 0 bases at J, with 14 bases in the middle. CDR1 is SGHNT, CDR2 YYREEE, per germline (reference sequence). This CDR3 has 16 residues. The CDR3 DNA is TGTGCCAGCAGCCCTGCCGGGGGGCCCTCTGGAAACACCATATATTTT. This encodes CASSPAGGPSGNTIYF.